This record covers a single TCR beta chain. Germline values: CDR1 SGHTA, CDR2 FQGTGA. The length of the CDR3 is 16 residues. Trimming cost V 5 bases and J 8 bases; bases outside gene matches: 11. Authors' processing steps: Amplification with reference gene primers provided the estimates of nucleated cell counts. The repertoire was sequenced with immunoSEQ multiplex PCR; TCRdb's copy has only in-frame clones and lacks some. V and J calls and clone size are copied from that table; D and trimming were computed from the DNA. The profile shows 200,000 to 250,000 clones, roughly 88% of them singletons. The data stem from a study of blood T cell repertoires in COVID-19.

The rearrangement joins TRBV7-3 to TRBJ2-1, with 11 bases lining up with TRBD2. Sequenced material: peripheral blood. This TCR came from a middle-aged man with COVID-19, enrolled during active disease. The CDR3 nucleotides read TGTGCCAGCAGCCCTCTAGCGGGAGGTAGTATAGATGAGCAGTTCTTC. Amino acid sequence: CASSPLAGGSIDEQFF.